This TCR beta chain emerged from a study of T cells in severe cutaneous drug reactions. Across the whole study: Only probable or definite SJS/TEN or DRESS cases by RegiSCAR were enrolled.

Sequenced patients had Stevens-Johnson syndrome or toxic epidermal necrolysis caused by carbamazepine. Turning to this clonotype: What it recognizes is unknown.

Germline lookup yields CDR1 SNHLY and CDR2 FYNNEI. This CDR3 is 15 amino acids long. Findings and limits, study-wide: Blister cells averaged about 32% and PBMC approximately 5% TRBV12-4 in carbamazepine-induced Stevens-Johnson syndrome or toxic epidermal necrolysis patients.

TCR subtype-specific primers in iRepertoire multiplex PCR prepared libraries for bulk and single-cell sequencing. Using the multiplex PCR reads, TCRdb records one entry per CDR3 protein without DNA. Its table lists approximately 7,600 distinct CDR3 sequences. Sequencing used cells from a skin blister. This sequence was found in a human donor with a severe cutaneous adverse drug reaction. V and J are TRBV2 and TRBJ2-1. The CDR3 reads CASRVGFGSYNEQFF.